What follows are 6 T cell receptor beta chains derived from one specimen sequenced in a study of Ad26.COV2.S vaccination and SARS-CoV-2 variants. Treatment in this sample: about 20 received Ad26.COV2.S at low or high dose, single or two shots; roughly 5 received placebo; per-sample allocation not given. All samples were drawn on day 63, counting from the first vaccine or placebo injection. Sequencing was performed with immunoSEQ multiplex PCR; in TCRdb, only in-frame clones are kept and a portion is missing. The repertoire includes 330,000 or so clones, roughly 90% of them detected once, and about 5.4% sits in the top ten. The material sequenced was peripheral blood, taken in a trial of Ad26.COV2.S vaccine versus placebo. These receptors all come from a person between 18 and 59 years old who received the Ad26.COV2.S COVID-19 vaccine or a placebo.

V gene TRBV5-6 combines with J gene TRBJ1-1; maybe TRBD1 (5 bases). Germline CDR1 is SGHDT and CDR2 is YYEEEE. The length of the CDR3 is 17 residues. Between the trimmed V and J ends, which lost 4 bases and 5 bases, there was a span of 24 bases. CDR3 nucleotide sequence: TGTGCCAGCAGCCGCGGATCCGGAGAGGGGTTGGGGACTGAAGCTTTCTTT. This sequence encodes CASSRGSGEGLGTEAFF.

This clone was picked up one time. This chain's CDR3 is CASSDQGLGNQPQHF. For the CDR3, the DNA is TGTGCCAGCAGTGATCAGGGTTTGGGAAATCAGCCCCAGCATTTT. The chain recombines TRBV27 with TRBJ1-5; D perhaps matches TRBD1 (5 bases). The V gene lost 5 bases and the J gene lost 4 bases, with 15 bases spanning the gap. The length of the CDR3 is 15 residues. Germline loops: CDR1 MNHEY, CDR2 SMNVEV (reference sequence).

V and J are TRBV6-1 and TRBJ1-1; no reliable D call. CDR3 size: 11 residues. Deletions cut 2 bases from V and 8 bases from J, with 6 bases between. The germline CDR1 and CDR2 sequences are MNHNS and SASEGT. CDR3: CASSERVEAFF. The CDR3 nucleotides are TGTGCCAGCAGTGAAAGGGTCGAAGCTTTCTTT.

The sample holds a few counts of this clone. J is TRBJ1-5 and V is TRBV11-2, with D possibly being TRBD1 (5 bases). Germline V gene lookup returns CDR1 SGHAT and CDR2 FQNNGV. V was trimmed by 1 base and J by 4 bases, leaving 5 bases between them. This CDR3 is 13 amino acids long. Written as DNA, the CDR3 is TGTGCCAGCAGCTTAGGGACAAATCAGCCCCAGCATTTT. It codes for CASSLGTNQPQHF.

This clone has just one count. The CDR3 here is CASSYRSHSNQPQHF. In DNA form, the CDR3 reads TGTGCCAGCAGTTATCGGTCACATAGCAATCAGCCCCAGCATTTT. The chain joins TRBV6-5 to TRBJ1-5; D not resolved. The V gene lost 3 bases and the J gene lost 0 bases, with 9 bases spanning the gap. The CDR3 sequence is 15 residues long. Germline loops: CDR1 MNHEY, CDR2 SVGAGI.

This chain uses TRBV19 with TRBJ1-2; D call uncertain. The V end lost 1 base, the J end lost 1 base, and 10 bases lay between the germline ends. Germline CDR1 reads LNHDA; CDR2 reads SQIVND (reference sequence). There are 15 residues in the CDR3. CDR3 bases: TGTGCCAGTAGTATAGGCCCGACTGGTAACTATGGCTACACCTTC. This encodes CASSIGPTGNYGYTF.